What follows are 17 T cell receptor beta chains derived from one specimen sequenced in a study of blood T cell repertoires in COVID-19. TCRdb's copy holds only in-frame clones and misses some; the assay was immunoSEQ multiplex PCR. The sample consists of approximately 260,000 clones, over 80% of them appearing once. The sequencing sample was made of peripheral blood. The receptors shown here come from a woman between 40 and 55 years old with acute or convalescent COVID-19.

DNA for the CDR3: TGTGCCAGCAGTTTAAAGCTCGGGTCGGAGGCTGGAAACACCATATATTTT. Its protein is CASSLKLGSEAGNTIYF. This sequence joins TRBV28 and TRBJ1-3, with D unclear. The CDR3 spans 17 residues. Germline V CDR1 and CDR2: MDHEN, SYDVKM. The V end lost 2 bases, the J end lost 2 bases, and 16 bases lay between the germline ends.

The V call is TRBV15, the J call TRBJ1-5; 7 positions agree with TRBD1. CDR3 size: 15 residues. In germline, CDR1 is LNHNV, CDR2 YYDKDF (reference sequence). V dropped 3 bases and J dropped 0; count of bases not matched to a gene: 2. The CDR3 DNA reads TGTGCCACCAGCAGGGACAGGATTAGCAATCAGCCCCAGCATTTT. Translated: CATSRDRISNQPQHF.

This sequence joins TRBV15 and TRBJ1-1; TRBD1 matches 10 bases. The V gene's germline CDR1 is LNHNV and CDR2 YYDKDF (reference sequence). Losses at the gene ends were 8 bases for V and 4 bases for J; bases not matched to a gene: 7. This CDR3 spans 14 amino acids. CDR3 sequence: CATSSDRGSTEAFF. CDR3 DNA sequence: TGTGCCACCTCATCGGACAGGGGGAGCACTGAAGCTTTCTTT.

There are a few counts of this clone. V gene TRBV11-2 combines with J gene TRBJ2-4; 8 nucleotides match TRBD1. This CDR3 region has 16 residues. Germline assignment: CDR1 SGHAT and CDR2 FQNNGV. Trimming removed 8 bases from V and 1 base from J; junction bases left unmatched: 10. The CDR3 nucleotides read TGTGCCAGCTCCGTCCGGACAGGGTTGGCCAAAAACATTCAGTACTTC. Protein product: CASSVRTGLAKNIQYF.

This clone was observed once. V gene TRBV27 combines with J gene TRBJ1-5, with D tentatively TRBD1 (6 bases). This CDR3 is 16 amino acids long. Trimming removed 2 bases at V and 4 bases at J, with 15 bases between. Germline V lookup: CDR1 MNHEY, CDR2 SMNVEV (reference sequence). The CDR3 bases are TGTGCCAGCAGTTTAAGGACCGGACAGATAAATCAGCCCCAGCATTTT. Its protein product is CASSLRTGQINQPQHF.

V gene TRBV12-3 or TRBV12-4 combines with J gene TRBJ2-5, with D perhaps matching TRBD2 (5 bases). The CDR3 runs to 13 residues. Deletions cut 3 bases from V and 9 bases from J, with 14 bases between. In nucleotides, the CDR3 is TGTGCCAGCAGTTTGGACTCGCTCGGGGCCCAGTACTTC. Translation: CASSLDSLGAQYF.

This clone appeared a few times. The chain uses TRBV19 and TRBJ1-1, with 11 nucleotides matching TRBD1. The CDR3 covers 16 residues. Germline CDR1 reads LNHDA; CDR2 reads SQIVND (reference sequence). J lost 4 bases, V lost 6 bases, and 10 bases had no gene match. CDR3 amino acids: CASSPLGTGGGTEAFF. The CDR3 region has the DNA TGTGCCAGTAGCCCTCTCGGGACAGGGGGTGGCACTGAAGCTTTCTTT.

The chain has TRBV5-4 and TRBJ2-4, with 11 bases that match TRBD1. The germline V gene encodes CDR1 SGHNT and CDR2 YYREEE (reference sequence). There are 14 residues in the CDR3. V gave up 4 bases and J gave up 6 bases; unmatched junction bases: 3. The CDR3 nucleotides are TGTGCCAGCAGCGCCGGGACAGGGGGAAACATTCAGTACTTC. Its translation: CASSAGTGGNIQYF.

The chain has TRBV11-2 and TRBJ2-3; weak D call: TRBD2 (6 bases). The CDR3 is 14 amino acids. Between the trimmed V and J ends, which lost 1 base and 9 bases, there was a span of 14 bases. The germline V gene encodes CDR1 SGHAT and CDR2 FQNNGV. The CDR3 nucleotides are TGTGCCAGCAGCTTAGGGTTTGGGGGAGGCACGCAGTATTTT. It translates to CASSLGFGGGTQYF.

The chain couples TRBV30 to TRBJ1-1, with 9 nucleotides matching TRBD1. Germline V gene lookup returns CDR1 GTSNPN and CDR2 SVGIG (reference sequence). The V gene end was trimmed by 3 bases and the J gene end by 6 bases; junction bases not matched to a gene: 8. The CDR3 length is 14 residues. CDR3 amino acids: CAWRQQGAGSEAFF. The CDR3 DNA is TGTGCCTGGAGGCAACAGGGGGCTGGCTCTGAAGCTTTCTTT.

This clone was seen only once. A junction boundary mismatches the germline segment, possibly from a read error. The chain recombines TRBV3-1 (or the pseudogene TRBV3-2) with TRBJ2-2; 8 nucleotides match TRBD2. In germline, CDR1 is LGHDT, CDR2 YNNKEL (reference sequence). There are 17 residues in the CDR3. This CDR3 is CASSQVGVAGTFGELFF. The CDR3 coding sequence is TGTGCCAGCAGTCAAGTCGGGGTAGCGGGGACCTTCGGGGAGCTGTTTTTT.

This chain joins TRBV5-8 and TRBJ2-7; no definite D call. This CDR3 has 15 amino acids. Germline CDR1 SGHTS, CDR2 YDEGEE. V lost 4 bases and J lost 0, with 14 bases in between. The CDR3 loop is CASSRVQSSSYEQYV. For the CDR3, the DNA is TGTGCCAGCAGCCGCGTTCAGTCTAGCTCCTACGAGCAGTACGTC.

Details on this clone: The sample has other DNA sequences that encode this CDR3 too. This chain links TRBV3-1 (or the pseudogene TRBV3-2) with TRBJ2-1; D is unclear. CDR1 and CDR2 (germline): LGHDT, YNNKEL (reference sequence). V was pared by 2 bases and J by 5 bases, with 4 bases between. The CDR3 is 12 residues long. CDR3 loop: CASSQTHNEQFF. CDR3 nucleotides: TGTGCCAGCAGCCAAACTCACAATGAGCAGTTCTTC.

The rearrangement uses TRBV7-3 and TRBJ2-1, with D possibly TRBD2 on 7 matching bases. The CDR3 contains 14 residues. CDR1 and CDR2 from the germline V gene are SGHTA and FQGTGA. V shed 5 bases and J shed 8 bases, with 16 bases lying between them. The CDR3 DNA is TGTGCCAGCAGCCCCGGGGGGCAGGTCCATGAGCAGTTCTTC. Translated, it gives CASSPGGQVHEQFF.

V and J are TRBV19 and TRBJ1-3, with 8 positions matching TRBD1. J lost 4 bases, V lost 6 bases, and 5 bases had no gene match. Germline V gene lookup returns CDR1 LNHDA and CDR2 SQIVND (reference sequence). The CDR3 totals 14 residues. CDR3 sequence: CASSRGRSGNTIYF. CDR3 nucleotide sequence: TGTGCCAGTAGCAGGGGGCGATCCGGAAACACCATATATTTT.

The genes are TRBV2 and TRBJ1-2; D gene unclear. The CDR3 contains 11 residues. Trimming cost V 6 bases and J 3 bases, with 5 bases left between them. Germline V gives CDR1 SNHLY, CDR2 FYNNEI. The CDR3 loop reads CASRRDYGYTF. The CDR3 DNA follows: TGTGCCAGCAGGAGGGACTATGGCTACACCTTC. Supplemented by reference TRBV2 and TRBJ1-2, the full variable domain reads EPEVTQTPSHQVTQMGQEVILRCVPISNHLYFYWYRQILGQKVEFLVSFYNNEISEKSEIFDDQFSVERPDGSNFTLKIRSTKLEDSAMYFCASRRDYGYTFGSGTRLTVV.

The CDR3 region has the DNA TGTGCCATCAGAAATCTGAGGGGGACTGAAGCTTTCTTT. Translated: CAIRNLRGTEAFF. This rearrangement joins TRBV10-3 to TRBJ1-1, with a weak D call TRBD1 (6 bases). CDR3 length: 13 residues. Trimming pared 6 bases from V and 5 bases from J, leaving 13 bases between. CDR1 and CDR2 from the germline V gene are ENHRY and SYGVKD.